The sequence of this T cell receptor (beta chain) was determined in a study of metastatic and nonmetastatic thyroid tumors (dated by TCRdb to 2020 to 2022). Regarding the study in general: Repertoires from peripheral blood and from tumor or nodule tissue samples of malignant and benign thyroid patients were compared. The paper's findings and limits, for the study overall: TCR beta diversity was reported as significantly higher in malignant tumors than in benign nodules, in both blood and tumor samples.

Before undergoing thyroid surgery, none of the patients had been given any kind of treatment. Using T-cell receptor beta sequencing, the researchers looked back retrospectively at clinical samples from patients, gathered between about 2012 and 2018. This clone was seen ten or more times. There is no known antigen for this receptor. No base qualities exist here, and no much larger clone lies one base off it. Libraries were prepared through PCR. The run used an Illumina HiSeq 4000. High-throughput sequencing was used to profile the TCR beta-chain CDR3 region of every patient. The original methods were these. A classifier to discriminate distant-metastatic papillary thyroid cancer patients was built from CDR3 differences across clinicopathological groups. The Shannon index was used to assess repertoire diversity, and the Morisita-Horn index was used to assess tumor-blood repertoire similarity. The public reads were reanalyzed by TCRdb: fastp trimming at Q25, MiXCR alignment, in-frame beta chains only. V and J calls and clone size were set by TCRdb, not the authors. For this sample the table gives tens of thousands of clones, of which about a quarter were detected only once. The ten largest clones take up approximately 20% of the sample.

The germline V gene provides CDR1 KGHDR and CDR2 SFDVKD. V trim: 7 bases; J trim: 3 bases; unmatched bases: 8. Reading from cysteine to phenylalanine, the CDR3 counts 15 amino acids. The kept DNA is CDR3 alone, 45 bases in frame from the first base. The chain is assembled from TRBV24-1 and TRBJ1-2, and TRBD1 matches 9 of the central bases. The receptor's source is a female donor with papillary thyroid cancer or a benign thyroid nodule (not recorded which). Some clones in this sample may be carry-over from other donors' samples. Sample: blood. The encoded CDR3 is CATSPGTGWDYGYTF. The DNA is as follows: TGTGCCACCAGCCCAGGGACAGGGTGGGACTATGGCTACACCTTC.